The 21 T cell receptor beta chains listed next were all sequenced from one sample in a study of shared clonotypes between healthy human individuals. Generated by immunoSEQ multiplex PCR, the TCRdb table keeps only in-frame clones and is missing some. The profile shows millions of clones, about 92% of them singletons. What was sequenced was naive CD4+ T cells sorted from blood. Subset in this sample: CD45RA+ positively selected. The receptors were gathered from a young man in good health.

The chain is built from TRBV4-1 and TRBJ1-4; the D is unclear. The CDR3 consists of 17 residues. Germline lookup yields CDR1 MGHRA and CDR2 YSYEKL. V was pared by 1 base and J by 0 bases, with 12 bases between. The CDR3 coding sequence is TGCGCCAGCAGCCAAGGGACGATCGCGGCAACTAATGAAAAACTGTTTTTT. It specifies CASSQGTIAATNEKLFF.

J is TRBJ1-4 and V is TRBV28; 9 bases line up with TRBD1. CDR1 and CDR2 (germline): MDHEN, SYDVKM. The CDR3 covers 14 residues. The V segment lost 3 bases and the J segment 8 bases; nucleotides outside the gene matches: 4. CDR3 nucleotide sequence: TGTGCCAGCAGTTTTGGGGACAGGGAAGAAAAACTGTTTTTT. This gives the protein CASSFGDREEKLFF. The entire variable domain, with the rest obtained from reference TRBV28 and TRBJ1-4, is as follows: DVKVTQSSRYLVKRTGEKVFLECVQDMDHENMFWYRQDPGLGLRLIYFSYDVKMKEKGDIPEGYSVSREKKERFSLILESASTNQTSMYLCASSFGDREEKLFFGSGTQLSVL.

As to this clone: Other nucleotide sequences from this sample produce the same CDR3. The rearrangement uses TRBV6-5 and TRBJ2-7; 9 bases are a match to TRBD1. Germline loops: CDR1 MNHEY, CDR2 SVGAGI. V was clipped by 7 bases and J by 4 bases; unmatched bases: 5. The CDR3 is 13 residues long. CDR3 region: CASTRGQGYEQYF. For the CDR3, the DNA is TGTGCCAGCACTCGGGGACAGGGATACGAGCAGTACTTC.

The chain employs TRBV5-8 and TRBJ2-6; D not certain. The CDR3 is made up of 14 amino acids. Looked up from germline, CDR1 is SGHTS and CDR2 is YDEGEE. The V end lost 4 bases, the J end lost 0 bases, and 5 bases lay between the germline ends. The CDR3 reads CASSPNSGANVLTF. The DNA for the CDR3 is TGTGCCAGCAGCCCGAACTCTGGGGCCAACGTCCTGACTTTC. The whole variable domain, remainder taken from reference TRBV5-8 and TRBJ2-6, is EAGVTQSPTHLIKTRGQQATLRCSPISGHTSVYWYQQALGLGLQFLLWYDEGEERNRGNFPPRFSGRQFPNYSSELNVNALELEDSALYLCASSPNSGANVLTFGAGSRLTVL.

The CDR3 region is CASSLSYLTYEQYF. The DNA of the CDR3 is TGTGCCAGCAGCTTAAGCTATTTAACCTACGAGCAGTACTTC. The genes are TRBV7-2 and TRBJ2-7, with no clear D. Germline CDR1 is SGHTA and CDR2 is FQGNSA. This CDR3 region has 14 residues. The V and J ends lost 2 bases and 2 bases respectively, with 10 bases between them.

A single count supports this clone. The rearrangement links TRBV10-3 to TRBJ1-5; TRBD1 matches at 10 bases. CDR3 length equals 16 residues. Germline CDR1 and CDR2: ENHRY and SYGVKD. Trimming cost V 5 bases and J 1 base; bases outside gene matches: 5. The CDR3 DNA follows: TGTGCCATCAGTTCCGGGACAGGGGAGAGCAATCAGCCCCAGCATTTT. Translation: CAISSGTGESNQPQHF.

The sample holds one count of this clone. The chain recombines TRBV6-1 with TRBJ1-1; the match to TRBD1 covers 8 bases. Germline V CDR1 and CDR2: MNHNS, SASEGT. The CDR3 is 14 amino acids. Germline trimming cut 4 bases from V and 1 base from J; bases unmatched to any gene: 2. Here the CDR3 reads CASSGTGPNTEAFF. The CDR3 region has the DNA TGTGCCAGCAGTGGGACAGGGCCGAACACTGAAGCTTTCTTT.

This chain uses TRBV25-1 with TRBJ2-5; possible D gene TRBD1, 6 bases. In germline, CDR1 is MGHDK, CDR2 SYGVNS. V shed 2 bases and J shed 2 bases, with 12 bases lying between them. The CDR3 has 15 residues. CDR3 loop: CASSERGQPQETQYF. The CDR3 nucleotides read TGTGCCAGCAGTGAAAGGGGACAACCTCAAGAGACCCAGTACTTC.

CDR3 sequence: CASSLVGTSDNNEQFF. For the CDR3, the DNA is TGTGCCAGCAGCTTAGTCGGGACTAGCGACAACAATGAGCAGTTCTTC. The gene calls are TRBV7-6 and TRBJ2-1; TRBD2 agrees at 10 bases. V shed 1 base, J shed 5 bases, and the junction held 5 bases outside the gene matches. Germline V gives CDR1 SGHVS, CDR2 FNYEAQ. This CDR3 region has 16 residues.

The genes are TRBV19 and TRBJ1-1; D gene uncertain. The germline V gene has CDR1 LNHDA and CDR2 SQIVND (reference sequence). Trimming cost V 4 bases and J 8 bases, with 14 bases left between them. The length of the CDR3 is 13 residues. CDR3 DNA sequence: TGTGCCAGTAGTACGACCGGGTTCAGAGAAGCTTTCTTT. It is translated as CASSTTGFREAFF. The variable domain in full, completed from reference TRBV19 and TRBJ1-1, reads DGGITQSPKYLFRKEGQNVTLSCEQNLNHDAMYWYRQDPGQGLRLIYYSQIVNDFQKGDIAEGYSVSREKKESFPLTVTSAQKNPTAFYLCASSTTGFREAFFGQGTRLTVV.

The V call is TRBV6-1, the J call TRBJ2-4; D is uncertain. The CDR3 consists of 15 residues. Looked up from germline, CDR1 is MNHNS and CDR2 is SASEGT. With 5 bases removed from V and 6 bases from J, the gap between germline ends came to 17 bases. The DNA for the CDR3 is TGTGCCAGCAGTAAAACCGCCGAGGTGAGAAACATTCAGTACTTC. This sequence encodes CASSKTAEVRNIQYF.

J is TRBJ2-3 and V is TRBV10-3; 7 bases match TRBD2. The germline CDR1 and CDR2 sequences are ENHRY and SYGVKD. The V and J ends lost 3 bases and 4 bases, in that order; junction bases with no gene match: 10. The CDR3 totals 16 residues. CDR3 sequence reads: CAISEASTGGPDTQYF. In DNA form, the CDR3 reads TGTGCCATCAGTGAAGCATCGACGGGAGGTCCAGATACGCAGTATTTT.

This clone was counted between two and nine times. This chain joins TRBV5-6 and TRBJ1-1; D gene uncertain. The CDR3 is 14 amino acids. Per germline, CDR1 SGHDT and CDR2 YYEEEE. The V gene lost 10 bases and the J gene lost 1 base, with 17 bases spanning the gap. The CDR3 spells CADCEGWKNTEAFF. The CDR3, as DNA: TGTGCCGACTGTGAAGGGTGGAAGAACACTGAAGCTTTCTTT.

This clone occurred once. This specimen includes other DNA sequences encoding the same CDR3. The rearrangement uses TRBV28 and TRBJ2-3, with 11 bases matching TRBD2. The junction had 4 bases not matched to a gene; V was cut back by 5 bases and J by 3 bases. This CDR3 region has 15 residues. CDR1 is MDHEN and CDR2 is SYDVKM in the germline V gene. CDR3 residues: CASSLSGGGTDTQYF. The CDR3 bases are TGTGCCAGCAGTCTTAGCGGGGGGGGTACAGATACGCAGTATTTT.

The chain recombines TRBV4-2 with TRBJ2-7, with TRBD1 matching over 7 bases. CDR3 length: 13 residues. The V gene end was trimmed by 2 bases and the J gene end by 3 bases; junction bases not matched to a gene: 1. In germline, CDR1 is LGHNA, CDR2 YNFKEQ. CDR3 loop: CASSQRTGYEQYF. The CDR3 coding sequence is TGTGCCAGCAGCCAAAGGACAGGCTACGAGCAGTACTTC.

The rearrangement uses TRBV5-4 and TRBJ2-1; D is uncertain. Germline assignment: CDR1 SGHNT and CDR2 YYREEE (reference sequence). The CDR3 covers 14 residues. The V end was cut by 1 base, the J end by 5 bases, with 10 bases between. The CDR3 nucleotides read TGTGCCAGCAGCTTGAGCAGGAGCCACAATGAGCAGTTCTTC. It specifies CASSLSRSHNEQFF.

Remarks on this clone: Other nucleotide sequences from this sample produce the same CDR3. In DNA, the CDR3 is TGTGCCAGCAGCGTCCTCGGAGCAACTAATGAAAAACTGTTTTTT. Encoded protein: CASSVLGATNEKLFF. V and J are TRBV9 and TRBJ1-4; unclear D gene. There are 15 residues in the CDR3. Germline V gene data show CDR1 as SGDLS and CDR2 as YYNGEE. Trimming pared 2 bases from V and 0 bases from J, leaving 8 bases between.

This clone is a singleton in its sample. The CDR3 DNA is TGTGCCTGGAGTATGTGGGGTGGCAATCAGCCCCAGCATTTT. It yields the protein CAWSMWGGNQPQHF. The V and J genes are TRBV30 and TRBJ1-5; D is unresolved. There are 14 residues in the CDR3. The V gene lost 2 bases and the J gene lost 2 bases, with 10 bases spanning the gap. Germline assignment: CDR1 GTSNPN and CDR2 SVGIG (reference sequence).

As concerns this clone: The sample holds other DNA sequences that translate to the same CDR3. The rearrangement joins TRBV10-3 to TRBJ1-4, with D hard to call. Trimming removed 0 bases at V and 7 bases at J, with 6 bases between. Germline loops: CDR1 ENHRY, CDR2 SYGVKD. The CDR3 is 13 amino acids. CDR3 residues: CAISESGIEKLFF. The CDR3 DNA reads TGTGCCATCAGTGAGTCAGGGATTGAAAAACTGTTTTTT.

The rearrangement joins TRBV5-1 to TRBJ1-1, with D possibly being TRBD1 (6 bases). The CDR3 is 13 amino acids. Per germline, CDR1 SGHRS and CDR2 YFSETQ. Trimming removed 4 bases at V and 8 bases at J, with 15 bases between. The CDR3 coding sequence is TGCGCCAGCAGCCTGACAGGTGTGGGGGAAGCTTTCTTT. As protein: CASSLTGVGEAFF.

The genes are TRBV5-6 and TRBJ1-3; D may be TRBD1 (5 bases). Trimming took off 9 bases at V and 6 bases at J, with 16 bases between the two ends. This CDR3 region has 13 residues. CDR1 is SGHDT and CDR2 is YYEEEE in the germline V gene. The CDR3 protein is CATWGRSQNTIYF. For the CDR3, the DNA is TGTGCCACTTGGGGCAGGTCCCAAAACACCATATATTTT.